Shown below are 20 T cell receptor beta chains from a single sample sequenced in a study of CD8 T cells in ankylosing spondylitis. Whole-study results and caveats: Roughly eight highly homologous variants made up a TCR beta motif that seemed to typify ankylosing spondylitis blood.

These receptors have no identified antigens. TCRdb recomputed calls from the 5' RACE reads with MiXCR, one row per CDR3 protein. The table includes over 400,000 distinct CDR3 sequences, roughly 26% detected once. Sample: blood, either unsorted or a sorted T cell fraction (not recorded which). These receptors came from a male donor with ankylosing spondylitis.

This chain's CDR3 is CASSQIGTAGGNEQFF. CDR3 in DNA: TGTGCCAGCAGCCAAATCGGGACAGCGGGGGGTAATGAGCAGTTCTTC. V and J are TRBV4-2 and TRBJ2-1, with 9 bases fitting TRBD2. J was trimmed by 7 bases and V by 2 bases; bases with no gene match: 9. Germline CDR1 LGHNA, CDR2 YNFKEQ. The CDR3 runs 16 residues.

This clonotype has a handful of counts. The rearrangement joins TRBV29-1 to TRBJ2-5; D tentatively fits TRBD1 or TRBD2 (5 bases each). Germline loops: CDR1 SQVTM, CDR2 ANQGSEA. This CDR3 has 12 amino acids. The germline V and J ends were trimmed by 6 bases and 1 base, with 9 bases remaining between them. CDR3 in DNA: TGCAGCGTCACCGGGACCCAAGAGACCCAGTACTTC. It yields the protein CSVTGTQETQYF.

The J gene is TRBJ2-3, the V gene TRBV29-1, with a weak D call TRBD2 (5 bases). The V end was cut by 5 bases, the J end by 2 bases, with 11 bases between. The CDR3 length is 13 residues. The V gene's germline CDR1 is SQVTM and CDR2 ANQGSEA. CDR3 DNA sequence: TGCAGCGTTTTCAGAGGGAACACAGATACGCAGTATTTT. Protein: CSVFRGNTDTQYF.

The rearrangement uses TRBV4-1 and TRBJ2-3, with 8 bases lining up with TRBD2. CDR1 is MGHRA, CDR2 YSYEKL, per germline. Germline trimming cut 3 bases from V and 2 bases from J; bases unmatched to any gene: 4. CDR3 length: 15 amino acids. The DNA for the CDR3 is TGCGCCAGCAGCCATCGGGAGGGTGACACAGATACGCAGTATTTT. Its protein product is CASSHREGDTDTQYF.

This clonotype was counted only a few times. This chain connects TRBV18 to TRBJ2-5, with no clear D. Deletions cut 2 bases from V and 3 bases from J, with 19 bases between. This CDR3 comprises 17 residues. The germline V gene has CDR1 KGHSH and CDR2 LQKENI. The CDR3 DNA is TGTGCCAGCTCACCAATCCTTGGCGGCCCCATGGAAGAGACCCAGTACTTC. It specifies CASSPILGGPMEETQYF.

This clonotype has just a few counts. The rearrangement uses TRBV12-3 or TRBV12-4 and TRBJ2-2; 8 bases agree with TRBD2. The CDR3 consists of 17 residues. The J segment lost 1 base and the V segment lost 5 bases, leaving 9 bases of the junction unmatched. CDR3 sequence: CASSPIAGKGNTGELFF. DNA for the CDR3: TGTGCCAGCAGTCCTATAGCGGGAAAGGGGAACACCGGGGAGCTGTTTTTT.

In this sample, this clonotype turned up a few times. This sequence joins TRBV7-8 and TRBJ2-1; 11 bases agree with TRBD2. The germline V gene encodes CDR1 SGHVS and CDR2 FQNEAQ. This CDR3 has 15 amino acids. Losses at the gene ends were 3 bases for V and 6 bases for J; bases not matched to a gene: 4. CDR3 coding DNA: TGTGCCAGCAGCTTTGGGGGGACTAGCGGCAATGAGCAGTTCTTC. It is translated as CASSFGGTSGNEQFF. Full variable domain (rest looked up from reference TRBV7-8 and TRBJ2-1): GAGVSQSPRYKVAKRGQDVALRCDPISGHVSLFWYQQALGQGPEFLTYFQNEAQLDKSGLPSDRFFAERPEGSVSTLKIQRTQQEDSAVYLCASSFGGTSGNEQFFGPGTRLTVL.

The chain uses TRBV5-6 and TRBJ1-1, with 7 bases identical to TRBD1. This CDR3 spans 16 amino acids. The V gene end was trimmed by 0 bases and the J gene end by 5 bases; junction bases not matched to a gene: 10. Germline V gene data show CDR1 as SGHDT and CDR2 as YYEEEE. CDR3: CASSLVATGRKTEAFF. CDR3 DNA: TGTGCCAGCAGCTTGGTTGCGACAGGGAGAAAAACTGAAGCTTTCTTT.

The chain employs TRBV10-3 and TRBJ2-1; weak D call: TRBD2 (5 bases). The V and J ends lost 4 bases and 8 bases respectively, with 15 bases between them. This CDR3 comprises 14 residues. Germline assignment: CDR1 ENHRY and CDR2 SYGVKD. In DNA, the CDR3 is TGTGCCATCAGTGTTTCCGGGATAGTTCATGAGCAGTTCTTC. It encodes CAISVSGIVHEQFF.

This sequence joins TRBV5-1 and TRBJ1-2; the D is unclear. This CDR3 contains 13 residues. From germline, CDR1 is SGHRS and CDR2 YFSETQ. The V gene lost 4 bases and the J gene lost 4 bases, with 11 bases spanning the gap. CDR3: CASSPGRTYGYTF. The CDR3 nucleotides are TGCGCCAGCAGCCCCGGACGGACCTATGGCTACACCTTC. The full variable domain, completed using reference TRBV5-1 and TRBJ1-2, is KAGVTQTPRYLIKTRGQQVTLSCSPISGHRSVSWYQQTPGQGLQFLFEYFSETQRNKGNFPGRFSGRQFSNSRSEMNVSTLELGDSALYLCASSPGRTYGYTFGSGTRLTVV.

V and J are TRBV25-1 and TRBJ1-6; 7 bases line up with TRBD1. This CDR3 comprises 13 residues. The junction had 6 bases not matched to a gene; V was cut back by 7 bases and J by 9 bases. CDR1 and CDR2 from the germline V gene are MGHDK and SYGVNS. The CDR3 bases are TGTGCCAGCATGAGACAGGGTGGTTCACCCCTCCACTTT. Translated, it gives CASMRQGGSPLHF.

This clonotype occurred a few times. V and J are TRBV4-2 and TRBJ2-3; 10 nucleotides align to TRBD1. This CDR3 has 19 residues. Per germline, CDR1 LGHNA and CDR2 YNFKEQ. After removal of 2 bases from V and 2 bases from J, the junction contained 13 bases not matched to a gene. The CDR3 DNA follows: TGTGCCAGCAGCCAACCAGGGACAGGGGTGAGGGGGAACACAGATACGCAGTATTTT. This sequence encodes CASSQPGTGVRGNTDTQYF.

This clonotype was detected only a few times. The junction shows a germline mismatch at one end, possibly a read error. The V call is TRBV29-1, the J call TRBJ1-1; D possibly corresponds to TRBD1 (5 bases). The CDR3 extends over 15 amino acids. Germline CDR1 SQVTM, CDR2 ANQGSEA. CDR3 sequence reads: CSGEKDNARNTEDFF. The DNA of the CDR3 is TGCAGCGGGGAAAAGGACAACGCTAGGAACACTGAAGATTTCTTT.

V gene TRBV6-5 combines with J gene TRBJ2-2; 8 nucleotides agree with TRBD1. Germline lookup yields CDR1 MNHEY and CDR2 SVGAGI. The CDR3 is 16 amino acids. Losses at the gene ends were 0 bases for V and 5 bases for J; bases not matched to a gene: 5. CDR3 sequence (DNA): TGTGCCAGCAGTTACTCGGGGGACAGGCGTACCGGGGAGCTGTTTTTT. It is translated as CASSYSGDRRTGELFF.

This sequence joins TRBV5-1 and TRBJ1-1, with D possibly matching TRBD1 (5 bases). The CDR3 is 14 residues long. CDR1 is SGHRS and CDR2 is YFSETQ in the germline V gene. The V gene lost 4 bases and the J gene lost 0 bases, with 10 bases spanning the gap. The CDR3 loop reads CASSADTLNTEAFF. CDR3 bases: TGCGCCAGCAGCGCGGACACTTTGAACACTGAAGCTTTCTTT.

This clonotype came up many times. V gene TRBV18 combines with J gene TRBJ1-3; D is undetermined. Trimming left V 3 bases short and J 4 bases short, with 1 base between. The CDR3 sequence is 11 residues long. Germline V CDR1 and CDR2: KGHSH, LQKENI. The CDR3 sequence: CASSPGNTIYF. CDR3 DNA sequence: TGTGCCAGCTCACCCGGAAACACCATATATTTT.

The V and J genes are TRBV5-1 and TRBJ2-5, with D possibly matching TRBD2 (5 bases). This CDR3 has 16 amino acids. Germline CDR1 and CDR2: SGHRS and YFSETQ. With 4 bases removed from V and 7 bases from J, the gap between germline ends came to 23 bases. CDR3 amino acids: CASSPGYIASLGTQYF. CDR3 nucleotides: TGCGCCAGCAGCCCGGGGTACATCGCATCGTTGGGGACCCAGTACTTC.

The chain links TRBV5-1 to TRBJ2-5; D may be TRBD2 (5 bases). The V end was cut by 4 bases, the J end by 5 bases, with 15 bases between. Germline V gene sequence: CDR1 SGHRS, CDR2 YFSETQ. The CDR3 sequence is 14 residues long. The CDR3 region has the DNA TGCGCCAGCAGCCAAGGACTCCCAACGGAGACCCAGTACTTC. Its translation is CASSQGLPTETQYF. Full variable domain (outside the CDR3, taken from reference TRBV5-1 and TRBJ2-5): KAGVTQTPRYLIKTRGQQVTLSCSPISGHRSVSWYQQTPGQGLQFLFEYFSETQRNKGNFPGRFSGRQFSNSRSEMNVSTLELGDSALYLCASSQGLPTETQYFGPGTRLLVL.

This clonotype was counted a single time. The rearrangement links TRBV3-1 to TRBJ2-6; D unresolved. There are 15 residues in the CDR3. V lost 4 bases and J lost 3, with 10 bases in between. Germline assignment: CDR1 LGHDT and CDR2 YNNKEL (reference sequence). The CDR3 coding sequence is TGTGCCAGCAGCCTCAGCGCTGGTGGGGCCAACGTCCTGACTTTC. Its translation: CASSLSAGGANVLTF.

This clonotype was recorded a few times. The chain couples TRBV7-2 to TRBJ1-5; D is possibly TRBD1 (5 bases). V shed 1 base and J shed 2 bases, with 9 bases lying between them. Germline CDR1 and CDR2: SGHTA and FQGNSA. The CDR3 is 15 amino acids. The CDR3 region has the DNA TGTGCCAGCAGCTTAGAGCCGGGGGGCAATCAGCCCCAGCATTTT. It translates to CASSLEPGGNQPQHF.